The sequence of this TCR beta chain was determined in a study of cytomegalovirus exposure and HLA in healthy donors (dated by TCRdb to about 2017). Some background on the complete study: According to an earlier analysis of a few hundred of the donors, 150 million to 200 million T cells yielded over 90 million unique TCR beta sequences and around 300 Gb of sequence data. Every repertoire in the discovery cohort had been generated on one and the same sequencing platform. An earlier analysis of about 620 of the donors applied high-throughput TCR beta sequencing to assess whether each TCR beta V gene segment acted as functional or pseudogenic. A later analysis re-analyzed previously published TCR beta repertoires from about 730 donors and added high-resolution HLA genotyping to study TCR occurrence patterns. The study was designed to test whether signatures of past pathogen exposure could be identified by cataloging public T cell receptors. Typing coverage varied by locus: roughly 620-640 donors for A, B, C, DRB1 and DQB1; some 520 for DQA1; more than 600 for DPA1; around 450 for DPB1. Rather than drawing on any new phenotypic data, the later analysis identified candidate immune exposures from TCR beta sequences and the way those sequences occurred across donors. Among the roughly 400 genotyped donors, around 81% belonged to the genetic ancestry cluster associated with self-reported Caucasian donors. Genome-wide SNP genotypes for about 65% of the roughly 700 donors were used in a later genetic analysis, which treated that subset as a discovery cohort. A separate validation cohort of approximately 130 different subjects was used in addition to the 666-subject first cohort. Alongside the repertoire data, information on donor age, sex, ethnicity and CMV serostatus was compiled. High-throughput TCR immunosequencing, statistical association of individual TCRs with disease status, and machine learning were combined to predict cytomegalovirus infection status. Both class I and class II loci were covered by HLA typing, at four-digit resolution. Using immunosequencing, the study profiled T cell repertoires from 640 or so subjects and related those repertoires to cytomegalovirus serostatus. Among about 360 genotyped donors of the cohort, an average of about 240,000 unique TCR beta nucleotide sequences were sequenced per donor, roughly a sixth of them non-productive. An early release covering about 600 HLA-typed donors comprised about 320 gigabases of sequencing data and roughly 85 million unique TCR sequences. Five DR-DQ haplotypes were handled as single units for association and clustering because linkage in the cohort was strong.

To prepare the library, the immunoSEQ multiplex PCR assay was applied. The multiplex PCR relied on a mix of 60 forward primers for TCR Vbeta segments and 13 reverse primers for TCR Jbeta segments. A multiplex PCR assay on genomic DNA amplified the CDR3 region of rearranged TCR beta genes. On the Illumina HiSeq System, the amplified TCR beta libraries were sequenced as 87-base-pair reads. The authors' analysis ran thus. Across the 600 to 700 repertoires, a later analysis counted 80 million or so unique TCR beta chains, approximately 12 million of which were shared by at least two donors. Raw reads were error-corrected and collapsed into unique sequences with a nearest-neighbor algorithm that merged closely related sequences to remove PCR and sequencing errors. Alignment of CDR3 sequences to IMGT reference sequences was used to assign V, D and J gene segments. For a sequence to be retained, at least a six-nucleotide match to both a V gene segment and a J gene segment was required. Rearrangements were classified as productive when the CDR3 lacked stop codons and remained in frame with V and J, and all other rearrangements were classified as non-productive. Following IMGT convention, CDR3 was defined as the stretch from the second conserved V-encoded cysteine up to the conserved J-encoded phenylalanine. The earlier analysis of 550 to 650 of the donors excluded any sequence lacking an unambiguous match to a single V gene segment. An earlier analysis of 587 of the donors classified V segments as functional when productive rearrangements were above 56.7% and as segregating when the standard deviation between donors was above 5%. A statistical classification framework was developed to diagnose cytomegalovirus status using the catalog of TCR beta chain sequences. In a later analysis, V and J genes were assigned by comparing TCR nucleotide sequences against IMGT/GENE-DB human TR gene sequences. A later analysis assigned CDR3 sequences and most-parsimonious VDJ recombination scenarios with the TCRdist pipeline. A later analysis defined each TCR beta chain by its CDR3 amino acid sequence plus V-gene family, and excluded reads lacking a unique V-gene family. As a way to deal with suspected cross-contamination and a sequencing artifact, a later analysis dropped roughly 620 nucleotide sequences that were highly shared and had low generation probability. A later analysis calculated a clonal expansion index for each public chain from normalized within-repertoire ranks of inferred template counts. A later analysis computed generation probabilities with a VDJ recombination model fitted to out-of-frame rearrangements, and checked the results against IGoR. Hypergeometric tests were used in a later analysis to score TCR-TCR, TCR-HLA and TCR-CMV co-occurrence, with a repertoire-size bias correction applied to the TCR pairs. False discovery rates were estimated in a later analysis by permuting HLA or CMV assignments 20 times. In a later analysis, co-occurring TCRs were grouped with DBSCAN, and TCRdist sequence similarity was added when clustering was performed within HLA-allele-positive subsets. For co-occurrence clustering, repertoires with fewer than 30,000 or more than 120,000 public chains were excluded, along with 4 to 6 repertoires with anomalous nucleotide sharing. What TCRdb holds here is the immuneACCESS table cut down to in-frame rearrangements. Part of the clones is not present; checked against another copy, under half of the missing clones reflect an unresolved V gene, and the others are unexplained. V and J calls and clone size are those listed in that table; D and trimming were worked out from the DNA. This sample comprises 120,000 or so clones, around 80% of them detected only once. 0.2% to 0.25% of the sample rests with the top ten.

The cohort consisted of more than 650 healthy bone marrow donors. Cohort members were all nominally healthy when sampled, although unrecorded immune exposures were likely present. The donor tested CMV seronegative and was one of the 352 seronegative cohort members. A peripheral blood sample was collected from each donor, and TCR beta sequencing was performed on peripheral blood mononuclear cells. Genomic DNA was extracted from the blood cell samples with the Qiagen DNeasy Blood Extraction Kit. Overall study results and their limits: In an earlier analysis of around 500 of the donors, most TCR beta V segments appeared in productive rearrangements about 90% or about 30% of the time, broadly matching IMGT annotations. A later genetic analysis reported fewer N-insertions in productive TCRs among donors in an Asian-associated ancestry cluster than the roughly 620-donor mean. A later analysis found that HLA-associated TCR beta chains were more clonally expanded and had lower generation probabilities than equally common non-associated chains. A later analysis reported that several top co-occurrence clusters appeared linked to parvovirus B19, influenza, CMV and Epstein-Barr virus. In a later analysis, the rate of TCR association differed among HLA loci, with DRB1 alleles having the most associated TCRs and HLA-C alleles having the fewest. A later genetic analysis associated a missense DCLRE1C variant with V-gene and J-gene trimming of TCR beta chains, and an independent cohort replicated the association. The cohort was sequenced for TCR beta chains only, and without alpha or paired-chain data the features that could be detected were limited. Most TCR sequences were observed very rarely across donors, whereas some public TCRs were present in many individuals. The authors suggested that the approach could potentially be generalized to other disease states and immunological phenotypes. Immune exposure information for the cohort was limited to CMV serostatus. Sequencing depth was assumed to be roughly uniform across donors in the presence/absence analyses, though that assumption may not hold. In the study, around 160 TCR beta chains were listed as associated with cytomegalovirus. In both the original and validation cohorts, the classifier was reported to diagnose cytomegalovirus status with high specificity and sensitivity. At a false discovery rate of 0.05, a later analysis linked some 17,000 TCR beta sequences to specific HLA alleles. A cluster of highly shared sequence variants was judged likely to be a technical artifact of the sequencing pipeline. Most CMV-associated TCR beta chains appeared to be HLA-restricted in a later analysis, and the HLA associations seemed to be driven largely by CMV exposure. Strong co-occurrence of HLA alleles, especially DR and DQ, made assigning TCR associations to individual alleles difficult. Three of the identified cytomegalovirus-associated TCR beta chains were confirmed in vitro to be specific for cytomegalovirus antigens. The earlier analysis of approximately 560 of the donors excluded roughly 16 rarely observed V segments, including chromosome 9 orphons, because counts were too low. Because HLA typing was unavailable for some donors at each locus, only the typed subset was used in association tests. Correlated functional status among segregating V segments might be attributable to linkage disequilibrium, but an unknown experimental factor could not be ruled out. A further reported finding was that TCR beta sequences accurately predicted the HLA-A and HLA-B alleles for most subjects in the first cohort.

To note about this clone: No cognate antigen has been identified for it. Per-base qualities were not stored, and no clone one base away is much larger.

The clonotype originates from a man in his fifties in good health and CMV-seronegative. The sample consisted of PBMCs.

The DNA reads TGCGCCAGCAGCCACAGACAGGGAAACACCGGGGAGCTGTTTTTT. Its coded protein is CASSHRQGNTGELFF. The sequence joins TRBV4-1 to TRBJ2-2; TRBD1 lines up with 7 middle nucleotides. The CDR3 runs 15 residues from the cysteine to the phenylalanine. Kept here is only the CDR3 DNA, which spans 45 bases and is read in frame from base 1. CDR1 MGHRA and CDR2 YSYEKL were looked up in the germline V gene. V has 3 bases trimmed and J has 2 bases trimmed; junction bases matching no gene number 3.